This T cell receptor (beta chain) was observed in a study of blood T cell repertoires in COVID-19. Overall study: Whether acute or convalescent, the COVID-19 samples came from the United States, Italy and Spain.

In the study's own analysis: Amplification of reference gene primers provided the estimated nucleated cell counts. Here immunoSEQ multiplex PCR was the method, and the copy in TCRdb shows in-frame clones only, minus some. Clone size and the V and J calls come from that table; the DNA yielded D and trimming. The sample has 150,000 to 200,000 clones, roughly 87% seen once; the top ten hold about 4.7%. CDR1 is SGHTA and CDR2 is FQGNSA in the germline V gene. The CDR3 extends over 17 amino acids. V lost 1 base and J 4 bases, leaving 19 bases between the germline ends. The clonotype originates from a human donor in a cohort sampled during active COVID-19. J is TRBJ1-2 and V is TRBV7-2, with D maybe TRBD1 (5 bases). Sequencing was done on a sample of peripheral blood. The CDR3: CASSLGGRGGTIYGYTF. The CDR3 DNA sequence: TGTGCCAGCAGCTTAGGAGGTCGTGGGGGGACTATCTATGGCTACACCTTC.